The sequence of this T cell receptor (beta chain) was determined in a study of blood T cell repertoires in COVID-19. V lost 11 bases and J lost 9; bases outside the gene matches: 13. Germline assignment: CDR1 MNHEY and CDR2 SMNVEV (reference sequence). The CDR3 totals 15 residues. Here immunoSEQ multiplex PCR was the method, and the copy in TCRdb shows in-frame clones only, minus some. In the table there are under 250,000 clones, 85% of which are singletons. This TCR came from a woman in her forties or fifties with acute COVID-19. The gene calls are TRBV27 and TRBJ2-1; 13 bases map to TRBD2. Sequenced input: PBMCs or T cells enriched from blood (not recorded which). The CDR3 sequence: CASAITSGGAGEQFF. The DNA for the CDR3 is TGTGCCTCAGCAATAACTAGCGGGGGGGCTGGTGAGCAGTTCTTC.